One sample yielded the 23 T cell receptor beta chains listed below, sequenced in a study of control samples from healthy donors and cancer patients. Here immunoSEQ multiplex PCR was the method, and the copy in TCRdb shows in-frame clones only, minus some. The data hold some 80,000 clones, with 70% to 90% observed a single time. The sequencing sample was made of PBMCs. The receptors were sampled from an older woman with head and neck cancer.

The V call is TRBV6-5, the J call TRBJ2-7; TRBD2 matches at 11 bases. The V gene end was trimmed by 10 bases and the J gene end by 6 bases; junction bases not matched to a gene: 11. This CDR3 has 14 amino acids. Looked up from germline, CDR1 is MNHEY and CDR2 is SVGAGI. The CDR3 coding sequence is TGTGCCACGGTTATAGCGGGAGGGCCTCTCGAGCAGTACTTC. Amino acid sequence: CATVIAGGPLEQYF.

The chain combines TRBV7-2 with TRBJ1-6; D ambiguous. The CDR3 contains 15 residues. CDR1 SGHTA and CDR2 FQGNSA come from the germline V gene. V was clipped by 2 bases and J by 2 bases, with 7 bases between them. In nucleotides, the CDR3 is TGTGCCAGCAGCTTACTAGGGCCCTATAATTCACCCCTCCACTTT. Translated: CASSLLGPYNSPLHF.

The V gene is TRBV5-6, the J gene TRBJ2-5; possible D gene TRBD2, 6 bases. The CDR3 is made up of 13 amino acids. The germline V gene encodes CDR1 SGHDT and CDR2 YYEEEE. V dropped 1 base and J dropped 5 bases, with 9 bases sitting between them. DNA of the CDR3: TGTGCCAGCAGCTTGTATGGGGGGGAGACCCAGTACTTC. Protein product: CASSLYGGETQYF. Full variable domain (rest looked up from reference TRBV5-6 and TRBJ2-5): DAGVTQSPTHLIKTRGQQVTLRCSPKSGHDTVSWYQQALGQGPQFIFQYYEEEERQRGNFPDRFSGHQFPNYSSELNVNALLLGDSALYLCASSLYGGETQYFGPGTRLLVL.

The chain joins TRBV30 to TRBJ1-5; maybe TRBD1 (5 bases). The germline V and J ends were trimmed by 2 bases and 4 bases, with 15 bases remaining between them. The length of the CDR3 is 15 residues. Germline V gene lookup returns CDR1 GTSNPN and CDR2 SVGIG (reference sequence). The CDR3 DNA follows: TGTGCCTGGAGTAGTAAGGGGTGGTCTAATCAGCCCCAGCATTTT. Amino acid sequence: CAWSSKGWSNQPQHF.

Details on this clone: The sample contains more than one DNA sequence encoding this CDR3. This chain connects TRBV4-2 to TRBJ2-1; D gene ambiguous. The CDR3 length is 13 residues. Germline V gives CDR1 LGHNA, CDR2 YNFKEQ. The ends were cut back, 5 bases at V and 8 bases at J, with 13 bases in the middle. In nucleotides, the CDR3 is TGTGCCAGCAGCTACGGACCCGAGGATGAGCAGTTCTTC. Translating gives CASSYGPEDEQFF.

V is TRBV5-1 and J is TRBJ2-7; TRBD2 agrees at 7 bases. Per the germline V gene, CDR1 is SGHRS and CDR2 is YFSETQ. Trimming took 4 bases from V and 2 from J; bases not matched to a gene: 18. The CDR3 contains 18 residues. The CDR3 loop reads CASSAGTYPRDYPYEQYF. CDR3 in DNA: TGCGCCAGCAGCGCGGGGACCTATCCCCGGGACTACCCCTACGAGCAGTACTTC.

This sequence joins TRBV12-3 or TRBV12-4 and TRBJ1-2, with a tentative D call TRBD1 (5 bases). The CDR3 spans 13 residues. Trimming removed 1 base from V and 7 bases from J, with 10 bases in between. The CDR3 region is CASSLGEGSGYTF. The CDR3 bases are TGTGCCAGCAGTTTAGGCGAGGGGTCTGGCTACACCTTC.

This chain connects TRBV5-1 to TRBJ2-2; tentatively, D is TRBD1 (5 bases). The V end lost 1 base, the J end lost 4 bases, and 8 bases lay between the germline ends. The CDR3 contains 14 residues. Germline V gives CDR1 SGHRS, CDR2 YFSETQ. In DNA, the CDR3 is TGCGCCAGCAGCTTGCCAGGGCGCACCGGGGAGCTGTTTTTT. This encodes CASSLPGRTGELFF.

This clone was counted between two and nine times. The chain links TRBV4-3 to TRBJ2-1; D is possibly TRBD2 (5 bases). V lost 1 base, J lost 0 bases, and 7 bases lay in between. The CDR3 is 15 amino acids. Germline V gene lookup returns CDR1 LGHNA and CDR2 YSLEER. The CDR3 nucleotides read TGCGCCAGCAGCCAAGGAGGGAGCTCCTACAATGAGCAGTTCTTC. The encoded protein is CASSQGGSSYNEQFF.

This chain uses TRBV27 with TRBJ1-5; maybe TRBD1 (5 bases). V was clipped by 7 bases and J by 2 bases, with 15 bases between them. CDR1 and CDR2 (germline): MNHEY, SMNVEV (reference sequence). The CDR3 runs 15 residues. The CDR3 protein is CASKLDSLGNQPQHF. CDR3 DNA sequence: TGTGCCAGCAAGCTCGACAGTCTTGGCAATCAGCCCCAGCATTTT.

The chain couples TRBV7-6 to TRBJ2-7, with TRBD2 identical over 9 bases. Germline V lookup: CDR1 SGHVS, CDR2 FNYEAQ. The CDR3 loop spans 15 amino acids. With V trimmed by 3 bases and J by 0 bases, 3 bases remained unmatched. As DNA, the CDR3 is TGTGCCAGCAGCTTTGGTAGCGGGAGCTCCTACGAGCAGTACTTC. It specifies CASSFGSGSSYEQYF. Full variable domain (outside the CDR3, taken from reference TRBV7-6 and TRBJ2-7): GAGVSQSPRYKVTKRGQDVALRCDPISGHVSLYWYRQALGQGPEFLTYFNYEAQQDKSGLPNDRFSAERPEGSISTLTIQRTEQRDSAMYRCASSFGSGSSYEQYFGPGTRLTVT.

This clone was observed a single time. The CDR3 loop reads CASSQGLTGVWGYTF. The DNA of the CDR3 is TGCGCCAGCAGCCAGGGGTTGACAGGGGTATGGGGCTACACCTTC. The chain combines TRBV4-1 with TRBJ1-2, with TRBD1 identical over 8 bases. The CDR3 has 15 amino acids. Trimming cost V 3 bases and J 8 bases; bases outside gene matches: 11. The V gene's germline CDR1 is MGHRA and CDR2 YSYEKL.

This clone was recorded once. The genes are TRBV7-2 and TRBJ1-6, with 7 positions matching TRBD1. Germline CDR1 and CDR2: SGHTA and FQGNSA. The length of the CDR3 is 20 residues. Germline trimming cut 0 bases from V and 0 bases from J; bases unmatched to any gene: 11. CDR3 residues: CASSLAQGGVAGSYNSPLHF. In nucleotides, the CDR3 is TGTGCCAGCAGCTTAGCGCAAGGGGGCGTGGCGGGCTCCTATAATTCACCCCTCCACTTT.

V usage is TRBV10-1 and J usage is TRBJ2-2; unclear D gene. The CDR3 sequence is 13 residues long. V gave up 6 bases and J gave up 7 bases, with 12 bases separating them. Per the germline V gene, CDR1 is WNHNN and CDR2 is SYGVQD (reference sequence). CDR3 bases: TGCGCCAGCAGCCCCAACACCGGCGGGGAGCTGTTTTTT. Encoded protein: CASSPNTGGELFF.

The rearrangement uses TRBV6-5 and TRBJ1-2; 9 positions match TRBD1. Germline lookup yields CDR1 MNHEY and CDR2 SVGAGI. The V segment lost 6 bases and the J segment 4 bases; nucleotides outside the gene matches: 9. The CDR3 runs to 15 residues. The CDR3 protein is CASRYRGRKSYGYTF. CDR3 bases: TGTGCCAGCAGGTACAGGGGGCGCAAGAGCTATGGCTACACCTTC.

The chain has TRBV6-1 and TRBJ2-1; D unresolved. CDR3 size: 16 residues. The ends were cut back, 3 bases at V and 3 bases at J, with 15 bases in the middle. Germline values: CDR1 MNHNS, CDR2 SASEGT. CDR3 in amino acids: CASSDILGGNYNEQFF. The CDR3 DNA sequence: TGTGCCAGCAGTGACATTCTCGGCGGAAACTACAATGAGCAGTTCTTC.

The chain joins TRBV7-9 to TRBJ2-7; D possibly corresponds to TRBD1 (5 bases). The CDR3 is made up of 14 amino acids. From germline, CDR1 is SEHNR and CDR2 FQNEAQ (reference sequence). The ends were cut back, 0 bases at V and 3 bases at J, with 9 bases in the middle. The CDR3: CASSLADSVYEQYF. In nucleotides, the CDR3 is TGTGCCAGCAGCTTAGCCGACAGTGTCTACGAGCAGTACTTC.

The chain combines TRBV28 with TRBJ1-1, with D tentatively TRBD1 (5 bases). The CDR3 contains 13 residues. Germline CDR1 is MDHEN and CDR2 is SYDVKM. V was clipped by 3 bases and J by 11 bases, with 16 bases between them. CDR3 region: CASSLTESGAAFF. CDR3 DNA: TGTGCCAGCAGTTTGACGGAATCCGGGGCGGCTTTCTTT. Looking up the rest from reference TRBV28 and TRBJ1-1 gives the full variable domain: DVKVTQSSRYLVKRTGEKVFLECVQDMDHENMFWYRQDPGLGLRLIYFSYDVKMKEKGDIPEGYSVSREKKERFSLILESASTNQTSMYLCASSLTESGAAFFGQGTRLTVV.

The gene calls are TRBV19 and TRBJ2-5; unclear D gene. The germline CDR1 and CDR2 sequences are LNHDA and SQIVND (reference sequence). This CDR3 has 12 residues. Trimming left V 3 bases short and J 4 bases short, with 6 bases between. The CDR3, as DNA: TGTGCCAGTAGTATGAATACAGAGACCCAGTACTTC. It codes for CASSMNTETQYF.

The chain is built from TRBV18 and TRBJ1-1; D perhaps matches TRBD1 (6 bases). Germline lookup yields CDR1 KGHSH and CDR2 LQKENI. Between the trimmed V and J ends, which lost 2 bases and 7 bases, there was a span of 11 bases. The CDR3 runs to 13 residues. CDR3 region: CASSPAGDNEAFF. CDR3 DNA sequence: TGTGCCAGCTCACCAGCGGGGGACAATGAAGCTTTCTTT. Looking up the rest from reference TRBV18 and TRBJ1-1 gives the full variable domain: NAGVMQNPRHLVRRRGQEARLRCSPMKGHSHVYWYRQLPEEGLKFMVYLQKENIIDESGMPKERFSAEFPKEGPSILRIQQVVRGDSAAYFCASSPAGDNEAFFGQGTRLTVV.

In its sample, this clone was seen once. The genes are TRBV27 and TRBJ1-5; 8 bases map to TRBD1. The CDR3 runs 14 residues. Trimming at V came to 6 bases and at J to 3 bases, leaving 4 bases not matched to a gene. The germline V gene has CDR1 MNHEY and CDR2 SMNVEV (reference sequence). CDR3 region: CASRRTGTNQPQHF. CDR3 in DNA: TGTGCCAGCAGGAGGACAGGGACCAATCAGCCCCAGCATTTT.

In nucleotides, the CDR3 is TGCGCCAGCAGCTTGGGACAGATGGATGAGCAGTTCTTC. Translation gives CASSLGQMDEQFF. This chain connects TRBV5-1 to TRBJ2-1; TRBD1 might be the D (5 bases). Trimming left V 0 bases short and J 8 bases short, with 9 bases between. CDR3 length: 13 amino acids. Germline V lookup: CDR1 SGHRS, CDR2 YFSETQ.

In the case of this clone: At one end, the junction sequence differs from germline, possibly due to a read error. This chain joins TRBV28 and TRBJ1-5; D ambiguous. CDR1 is MDHEN, CDR2 SYDVKM, per germline. This CDR3 comprises 14 residues. The CDR3 DNA sequence: TGTGCCAGCAGTTTGATTTCTAGCAGTCAGCCCCAGCATTTT. It translates to CASSLISSSQPQHF.